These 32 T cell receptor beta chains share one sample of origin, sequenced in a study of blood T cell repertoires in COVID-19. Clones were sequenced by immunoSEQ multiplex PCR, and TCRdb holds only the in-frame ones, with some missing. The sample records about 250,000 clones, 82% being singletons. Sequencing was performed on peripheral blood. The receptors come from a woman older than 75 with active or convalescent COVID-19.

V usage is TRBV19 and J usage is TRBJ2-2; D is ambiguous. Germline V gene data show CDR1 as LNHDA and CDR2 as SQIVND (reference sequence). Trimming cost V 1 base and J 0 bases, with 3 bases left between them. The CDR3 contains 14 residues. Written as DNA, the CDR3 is TGTGCCAGTAGTATAGGAGCGAACACCGGGGAGCTGTTTTTT. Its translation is CASSIGANTGELFF.

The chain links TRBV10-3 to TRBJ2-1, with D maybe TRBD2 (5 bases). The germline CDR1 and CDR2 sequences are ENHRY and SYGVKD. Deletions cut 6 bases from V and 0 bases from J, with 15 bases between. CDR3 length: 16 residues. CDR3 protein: CAISGVGTRSYNEQFF. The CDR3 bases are TGTGCCATCAGCGGGGTCGGCACTCGCTCCTACAATGAGCAGTTCTTC.

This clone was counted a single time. The DNA of the CDR3 is TGCGCCAGCAGTGAGTCCAGGGGTGGGGGTCAGCCCCAGCATTTT. Translating it yields CASSESRGGGQPQHF. The J gene is TRBJ1-5, the V gene TRBV10-1, with D possibly TRBD1 on 6 matching bases. The germline gives CDR1 WNHNN, CDR2 SYGVQD (reference sequence). V was shortened by 0 bases and J by 6 bases, with 12 bases between the two germline ends. CDR3 length: 15 residues.

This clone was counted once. The CDR3 DNA reads as TGTGCCAGCAGCTTACGACAGGCTGAAAATGAAAAACTGTTTTTT. Translation: CASSLRQAENEKLFF. This chain links TRBV7-2 with TRBJ1-4, with D tentatively TRBD1 (6 bases). The CDR3 runs to 15 residues. Germline assignment: CDR1 SGHTA and CDR2 FQGNSA. Between the trimmed V and J ends, which lost 2 bases and 5 bases, there was a span of 12 bases. The whole variable domain, remainder taken from reference TRBV7-2 and TRBJ1-4, is GAGVSQSPSNKVTEKGKDVELRCDPISGHTALYWYRQSLGQGLEFLIYFQGNSAPDKSGLPSDRFSAERTGGSVSTLTIQRTQQEDSAVYLCASSLRQAENEKLFFGSGTQLSVL.

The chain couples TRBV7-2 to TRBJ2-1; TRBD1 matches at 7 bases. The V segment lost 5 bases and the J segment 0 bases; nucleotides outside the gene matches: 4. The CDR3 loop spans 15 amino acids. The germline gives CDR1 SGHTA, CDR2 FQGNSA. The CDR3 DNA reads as TGTGCCAGCAGCCTGTACAGGGGCTCCTACAATGAGCAGTTCTTC. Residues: CASSLYRGSYNEQFF.

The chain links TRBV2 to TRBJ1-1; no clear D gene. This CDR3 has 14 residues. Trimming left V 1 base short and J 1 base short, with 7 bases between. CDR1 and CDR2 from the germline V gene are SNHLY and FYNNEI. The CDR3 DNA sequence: TGTGCCAGCAGTGAAGGGCGGAAGAACACTGAAGCTTTCTTT. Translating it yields CASSEGRKNTEAFF. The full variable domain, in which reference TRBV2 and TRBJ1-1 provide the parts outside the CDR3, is EPEVTQTPSHQVTQMGQEVILRCVPISNHLYFYWYRQILGQKVEFLVSFYNNEISEKSEIFDDQFSVERPDGSNFTLKIRSTKLEDSAMYFCASSEGRKNTEAFFGQGTRLTVV.

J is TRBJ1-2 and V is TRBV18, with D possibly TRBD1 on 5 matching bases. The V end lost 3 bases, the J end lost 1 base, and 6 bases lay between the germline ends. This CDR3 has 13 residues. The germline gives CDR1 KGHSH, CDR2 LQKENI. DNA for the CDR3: TGTGCCAGCTCACCGACAGATAACTATGGCTACACCTTC. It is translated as CASSPTDNYGYTF.

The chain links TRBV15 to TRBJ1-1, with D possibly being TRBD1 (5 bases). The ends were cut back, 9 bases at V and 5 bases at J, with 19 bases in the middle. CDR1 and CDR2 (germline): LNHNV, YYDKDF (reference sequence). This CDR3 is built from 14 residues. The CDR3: CATALISGLTEAFF. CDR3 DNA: TGTGCCACGGCCCTAATTTCAGGGCTTACTGAAGCTTTCTTT.

CDR3 in amino acids: CASSSIRGSGDWTQYF. CDR3 in DNA: TGTGCCAGCAGTTCAATTCGGGGATCGGGAGACTGGACCCAGTACTTC. V is TRBV28 and J is TRBJ2-5, with D possibly TRBD2 on 6 matching bases. The CDR3 sequence is 16 residues long. CDR1 and CDR2 from the germline V gene are MDHEN and SYDVKM. Trimming pared 4 bases from V and 7 bases from J, leaving 22 bases between. The full variable domain, its missing parts supplied by reference TRBV28 and TRBJ2-5, is DVKVTQSSRYLVKRTGEKVFLECVQDMDHENMFWYRQDPGLGLRLIYFSYDVKMKEKGDIPEGYSVSREKKERFSLILESASTNQTSMYLCASSSIRGSGDWTQYFGPGTRLLVL.

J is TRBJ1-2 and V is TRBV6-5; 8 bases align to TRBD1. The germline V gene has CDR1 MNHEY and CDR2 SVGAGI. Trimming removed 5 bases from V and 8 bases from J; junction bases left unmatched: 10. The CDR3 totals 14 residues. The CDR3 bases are TGTGCCAGCAGTCAGGACAGGGTAATAGGAGGCTACACCTTC. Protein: CASSQDRVIGGYTF.

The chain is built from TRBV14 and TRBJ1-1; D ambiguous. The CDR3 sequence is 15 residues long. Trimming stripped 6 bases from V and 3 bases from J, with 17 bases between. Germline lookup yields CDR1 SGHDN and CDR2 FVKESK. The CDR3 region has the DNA TGTGCCAGCAGTGATACCAATCTGGAGGACACTGAAGCTTTCTTT. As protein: CASSDTNLEDTEAFF.

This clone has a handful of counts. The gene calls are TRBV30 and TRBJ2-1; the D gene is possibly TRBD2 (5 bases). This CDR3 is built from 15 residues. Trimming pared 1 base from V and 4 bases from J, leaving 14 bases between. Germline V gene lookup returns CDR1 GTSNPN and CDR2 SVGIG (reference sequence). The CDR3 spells CAWSARRGLYNEQFF. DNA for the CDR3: TGTGCCTGGAGTGCTCGCCGCGGGTTGTACAATGAGCAGTTCTTC.

The CDR3 reads CASSQVGLAGGSGNTIYF. For the CDR3, the DNA is TGTGCCAGCAGCCAAGTTGGCTTGGCAGGGGGATCTGGAAACACCATATATTTT. This chain connects TRBV3-1 (or the pseudogene TRBV3-2) to TRBJ1-3; 7 nucleotides match TRBD1. This CDR3 contains 18 residues. Trimming cost V 1 base and J 1 base; bases outside gene matches: 10. In germline, CDR1 is LGHDT, CDR2 YNNKEL (reference sequence).

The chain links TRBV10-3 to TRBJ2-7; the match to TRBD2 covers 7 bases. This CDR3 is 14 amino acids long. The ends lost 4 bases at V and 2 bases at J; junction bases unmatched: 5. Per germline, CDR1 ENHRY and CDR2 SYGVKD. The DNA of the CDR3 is TGTGCCATCAGTGTGGCTAGCGGTCCCTACGAGCAGTACTTC. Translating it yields CAISVASGPYEQYF.

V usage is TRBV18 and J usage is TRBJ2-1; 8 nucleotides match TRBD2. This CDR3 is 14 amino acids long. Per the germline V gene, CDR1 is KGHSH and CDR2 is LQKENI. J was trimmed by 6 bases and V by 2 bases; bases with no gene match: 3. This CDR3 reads CASSPSLAGNEQFF. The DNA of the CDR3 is TGTGCCAGCTCACCAAGCCTAGCGGGCAATGAGCAGTTCTTC.

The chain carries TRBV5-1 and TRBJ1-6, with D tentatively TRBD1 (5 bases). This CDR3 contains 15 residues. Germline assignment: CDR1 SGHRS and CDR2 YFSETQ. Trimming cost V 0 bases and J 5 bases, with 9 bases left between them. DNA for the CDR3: TGCGCCAGCAGCTTGGGGGGGGTAGATAATTCACCCCTCCACTTT. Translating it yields CASSLGGVDNSPLHF.

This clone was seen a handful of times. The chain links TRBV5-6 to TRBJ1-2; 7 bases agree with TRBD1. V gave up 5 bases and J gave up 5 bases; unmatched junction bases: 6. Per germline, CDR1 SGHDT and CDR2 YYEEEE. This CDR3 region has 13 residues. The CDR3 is CASSSGQLYGYTF. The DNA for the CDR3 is TGTGCCAGCAGTTCGGGACAGTTATATGGCTACACCTTC. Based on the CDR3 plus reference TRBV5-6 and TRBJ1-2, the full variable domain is DAGVTQSPTHLIKTRGQQVTLRCSPKSGHDTVSWYQQALGQGPQFIFQYYEEEERQRGNFPDRFSGHQFPNYSSELNVNALLLGDSALYLCASSSGQLYGYTFGSGTRLTVV.

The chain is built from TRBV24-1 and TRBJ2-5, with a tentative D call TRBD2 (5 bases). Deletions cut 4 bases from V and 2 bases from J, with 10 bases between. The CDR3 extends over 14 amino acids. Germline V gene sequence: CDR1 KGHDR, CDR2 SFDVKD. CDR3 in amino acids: CATSERRKQETQYF. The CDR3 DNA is TGTGCCACCAGTGAGAGGAGGAAGCAAGAGACCCAGTACTTC.

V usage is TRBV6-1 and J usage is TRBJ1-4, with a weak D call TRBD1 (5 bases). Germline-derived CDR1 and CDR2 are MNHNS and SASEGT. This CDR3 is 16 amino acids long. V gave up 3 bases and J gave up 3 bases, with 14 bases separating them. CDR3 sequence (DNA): TGTGCCAGCAGTGAGTGGGGGGGACGGTCTAATGAAAAACTGTTTTTT. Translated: CASSEWGGRSNEKLFF.

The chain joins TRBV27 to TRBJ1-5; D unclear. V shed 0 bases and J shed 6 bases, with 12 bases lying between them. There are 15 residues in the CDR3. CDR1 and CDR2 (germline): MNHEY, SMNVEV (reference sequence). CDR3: CASSLSMAGSQPQHF. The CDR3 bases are TGTGCCAGCAGTTTATCGATGGCGGGAAGTCAGCCCCAGCATTTT.

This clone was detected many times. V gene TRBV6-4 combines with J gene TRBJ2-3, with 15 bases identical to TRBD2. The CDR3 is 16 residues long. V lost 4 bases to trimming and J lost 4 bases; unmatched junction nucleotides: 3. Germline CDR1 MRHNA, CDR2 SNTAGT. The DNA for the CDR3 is TGTGCCAGCAGTGCCGGACTAGCGGGAGGGGCAGATACGCAGTATTTT. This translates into CASSAGLAGGADTQYF.

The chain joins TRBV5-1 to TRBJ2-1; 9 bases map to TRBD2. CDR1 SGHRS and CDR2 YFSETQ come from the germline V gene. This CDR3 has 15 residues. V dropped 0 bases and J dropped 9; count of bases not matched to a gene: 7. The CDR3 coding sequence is TGCGCCAGCAGCTTGGGAGCGGGGGGCGCGACTGAGCAGTTCTTC. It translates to CASSLGAGGATEQFF.

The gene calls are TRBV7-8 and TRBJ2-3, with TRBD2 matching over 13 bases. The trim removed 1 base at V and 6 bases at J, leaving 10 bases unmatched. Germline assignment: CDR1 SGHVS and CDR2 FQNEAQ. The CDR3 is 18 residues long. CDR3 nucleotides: TGTGCCAGCAGCTTAGGAGCAAGACTAGCGGGAGGTGTTGATACGCAGTATTTT. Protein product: CASSLGARLAGGVDTQYF.

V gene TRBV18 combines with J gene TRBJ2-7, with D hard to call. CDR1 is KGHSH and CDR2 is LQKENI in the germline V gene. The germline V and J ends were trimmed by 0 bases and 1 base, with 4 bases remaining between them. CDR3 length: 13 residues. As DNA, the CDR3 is TGTGCCAGCTCACCACCAGCATCCTACGAGCAGTACTTC. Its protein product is CASSPPASYEQYF.

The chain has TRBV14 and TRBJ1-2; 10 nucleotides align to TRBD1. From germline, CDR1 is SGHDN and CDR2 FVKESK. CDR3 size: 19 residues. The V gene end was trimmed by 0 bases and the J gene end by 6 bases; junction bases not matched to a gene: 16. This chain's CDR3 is CASSQELFGTGVVSDGYTF. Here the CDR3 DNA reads TGTGCCAGCAGCCAAGAACTTTTCGGGACAGGGGTGGTGTCGGATGGCTACACCTTC.

In DNA, the CDR3 is TGTGCCAGCAGCGCTCCGACTATGGTAGTTGGAGATACGCAGTATTTT. Translating gives CASSAPTMVVGDTQYF. The chain carries TRBV28 and TRBJ2-3; weak D call: TRBD2 (5 bases). Germline V gene data show CDR1 as MDHEN and CDR2 as SYDVKM. The V end was cut by 6 bases, the J end by 5 bases, with 21 bases between. This CDR3 spans 16 amino acids.

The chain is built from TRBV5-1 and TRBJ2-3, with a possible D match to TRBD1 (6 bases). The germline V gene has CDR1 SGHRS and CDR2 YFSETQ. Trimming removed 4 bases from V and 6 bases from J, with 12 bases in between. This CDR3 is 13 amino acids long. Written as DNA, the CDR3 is TGCGCCAGCAGCACAGGGCTCGGGGATACGCAGTATTTT. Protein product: CASSTGLGDTQYF.

The CDR3 bases are TGTGCCAGCAGCTTCCTCGGCACTGAAGCTTTCTTT. Amino acid sequence: CASSFLGTEAFF. The chain joins TRBV9 to TRBJ1-1; no clear D gene. Germline CDR1 and CDR2: SGDLS and YYNGEE. Trimming pared 4 bases from V and 4 bases from J, leaving 8 bases between. There are 12 residues in the CDR3. The whole variable domain, remainder taken from reference TRBV9 and TRBJ1-1, is DSGVTQTPKHLITATGQRVTLRCSPRSGDLSVYWYQQSLDQGLQFLIQYYNGEERAKGNILERFSAQQFPDLHSELNLSSLELGDSALYFCASSFLGTEAFFGQGTRLTVV.

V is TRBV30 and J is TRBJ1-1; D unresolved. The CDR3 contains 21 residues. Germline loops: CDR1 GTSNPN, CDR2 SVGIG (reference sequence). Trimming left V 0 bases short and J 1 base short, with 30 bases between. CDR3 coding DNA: TGTGCCTGGAGTGTACTGCGGGTCTTTGTACCTGGTCGGCCCGCGAACACTGAAGCTTTCTTT. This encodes CAWSVLRVFVPGRPANTEAFF.

CDR3 in DNA: TGTGCCAGCAGCCGCGCGTCAGGTACGCAGTATTTT. It encodes CASSRASGTQYF. The chain recombines TRBV28 with TRBJ2-3; D is ambiguous. V was trimmed by 6 bases and J by 8 bases, leaving 12 bases between them. This CDR3 is 12 amino acids long. CDR1 MDHEN and CDR2 SYDVKM come from the germline V gene.

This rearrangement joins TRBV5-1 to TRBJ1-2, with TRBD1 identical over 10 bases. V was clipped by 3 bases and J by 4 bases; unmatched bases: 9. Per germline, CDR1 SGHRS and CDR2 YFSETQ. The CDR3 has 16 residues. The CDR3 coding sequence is TGCGCCAGCAGCTATGAAGGGACAGGGGCAGCCTATGGCTACACCTTC. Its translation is CASSYEGTGAAYGYTF.

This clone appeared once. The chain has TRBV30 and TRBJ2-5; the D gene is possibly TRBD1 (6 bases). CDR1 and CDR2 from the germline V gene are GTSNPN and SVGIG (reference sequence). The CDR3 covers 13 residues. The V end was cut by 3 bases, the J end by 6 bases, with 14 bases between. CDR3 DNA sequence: TGTGCCTGGAGGAAACCAGGGGTAAAGACCCAGTACTTC. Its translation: CAWRKPGVKTQYF.